These 28 T cell receptor beta chains were sequenced from one sample in a study of identical twins. TCRdb itself ran the 5' RACE reads through MiXCR, one entry per CDR3 protein. The table shows roughly 1.6 million distinct CDR3 sequences, with about 31% occurring only once. Sequencing used cord blood. These receptors originate from a newborn girl in good health.

The chain carries TRBV4-2 and TRBJ2-5; 8 nucleotides line up with TRBD2. In germline, CDR1 is LGHNA, CDR2 YNFKEQ. Unmatched junction bases numbered 4, after V lost 0 bases and J lost 1 base. The CDR3 is 16 amino acids. The DNA of the CDR3 is TGTGCCAGCAGCCAAGAGAGCGGGGGCCTCCAAGAGACCCAGTACTTC. It yields the protein CASSQESGGLQETQYF.

This clonotype was recorded a few times. The chain links TRBV7-2 to TRBJ2-1; 9 bases align to TRBD2. The germline gives CDR1 SGHTA, CDR2 FQGNSA. The V segment lost 0 bases and the J segment 2 bases; nucleotides outside the gene matches: 11. This CDR3 contains 19 residues. CDR3 residues: CASSLARGTSGRTYNEQFF. CDR3 coding DNA: TGTGCCAGCAGCTTAGCGAGAGGTACTAGCGGGCGGACCTACAATGAGCAGTTCTTC.

This clonotype was recorded many times. The J gene is TRBJ2-1, the V gene TRBV12-3 or TRBV12-4; 11 bases line up with TRBD2. V dropped 3 bases and J dropped 6; count of bases not matched to a gene: 1. The CDR3 is made up of 14 amino acids. In nucleotides, the CDR3 is TGTGCCAGCAGTTTTAGCGGGGGGGCCAATGAGCAGTTCTTC. Protein product: CASSFSGGANEQFF.

The chain joins TRBV6-5 to TRBJ1-1; TRBD1 matches at 7 bases. There are 19 residues in the CDR3. V shed 0 bases, J shed 1 base, and the junction held 14 bases outside the gene matches. Germline loops: CDR1 MNHEY, CDR2 SVGAGI. CDR3 amino acids: CASSYSNPSLDRRNTEAFF. CDR3 DNA: TGTGCCAGCAGTTACTCGAATCCCTCCTTGGACAGGAGGAACACTGAAGCTTTCTTT.

This clonotype showed up many times. The chain combines TRBV12-3 or TRBV12-4 with TRBJ2-7, with no clear D. The CDR3 loop spans 13 amino acids. The ends were cut back, 1 base at V and 2 bases at J, with 6 bases in the middle. As DNA, the CDR3 is TGTGCCAGCAGTTTAGGTGTAGCCTACGAGCAGTACTTC. Translating gives CASSLGVAYEQYF.

This clonotype was counted a few times. V and J are TRBV29-1 and TRBJ2-3; D gene ambiguous. The CDR3 spans 10 residues. V shed 8 bases and J shed 3 bases, with 6 bases lying between them. Germline-derived CDR1 and CDR2 are SQVTM and ANQGSEA. CDR3 region: CSSTTDTQYF. DNA for the CDR3: TGCAGCTCGACGACAGATACGCAGTATTTT.

This clonotype has more than one count but fewer than ten. The rearrangement joins TRBV19 to TRBJ2-3; D not certain. Looked up from germline, CDR1 is LNHDA and CDR2 is SQIVND (reference sequence). This CDR3 contains 14 residues. The V and J ends lost 3 bases and 1 base respectively, with 8 bases between them. CDR3 sequence reads: CASSISRGTDTQYF. The CDR3 DNA reads TGTGCCAGTAGTATTAGTAGGGGCACAGATACGCAGTATTTT.

In this sample, this clonotype turned up a few times. CDR3 sequence: CASRKPGDGRNIQYF. The CDR3 DNA reads as TGTGCCAGCAGAAAACCAGGGGATGGTAGAAACATTCAGTACTTC. The J gene is TRBJ2-4, the V gene TRBV2; a weak D match, TRBD1 (6 bases). The germline V gene encodes CDR1 SNHLY and CDR2 FYNNEI. The CDR3 runs to 15 residues. With 6 bases removed from V and 6 bases from J, the gap between germline ends came to 18 bases.

A few counts support this clonotype. The genes are TRBV29-1 and TRBJ2-1; 8 bases are shared with TRBD1. Trimming cost V 0 bases and J 3 bases; bases outside gene matches: 1. The CDR3 is 14 residues long. The germline CDR1 and CDR2 sequences are SQVTM and ANQGSEA. The CDR3 DNA reads as TGCAGCGTTGAAGATGGGACAGGCTACAATGAGCAGTTCTTC. Encoded protein: CSVEDGTGYNEQFF.

The J gene is TRBJ2-7, the V gene TRBV20-1, with D maybe TRBD1 (6 bases). The CDR3 is 14 residues long. V lost 1 base, J lost 3 bases, and 13 bases lay in between. CDR1 and CDR2 from the germline V gene are DFQATT and SNEGSKA (reference sequence). CDR3 sequence (DNA): TGCAGTGCTAGAGGCCACACCAGGGGCTACGAGCAGTACTTC. It encodes CSARGHTRGYEQYF.

This chain uses TRBV7-2 with TRBJ2-7, with 10 nucleotides matching TRBD2. This CDR3 has 14 residues. Germline lookup yields CDR1 SGHTA and CDR2 FQGNSA. V was clipped by 5 bases and J by 6 bases; unmatched bases: 7. In DNA, the CDR3 is TGTGCCAGCAGCAAGGCCGGGACTAGCGTCGAGCAGTACTTC. Translated, it gives CASSKAGTSVEQYF.

CDR3 in amino acids: CASITNTGFSNQPQHF. The DNA of the CDR3 is TGTGCCAGTATTACTAATACAGGTTTTAGCAATCAGCCCCAGCATTTT. The V and J genes are TRBV6-5 and TRBJ1-5; D possibly corresponds to TRBD1 (5 bases). The CDR3 runs to 16 residues. From germline, CDR1 is MNHEY and CDR2 SVGAGI. The V end was cut by 9 bases, the J end by 0 bases, with 18 bases between.

This clonotype was recorded a few times. CDR3 loop: CASSPRDYPSYEQYF. The CDR3 nucleotides read TGTGCCAGCAGTCCCCGGGACTACCCCTCCTACGAGCAGTACTTC. The chain couples TRBV27 to TRBJ2-7; 7 bases fit TRBD2. The germline gives CDR1 MNHEY, CDR2 SMNVEV (reference sequence). This CDR3 has 15 amino acids. The V and J ends lost 5 bases and 0 bases, in that order; junction bases with no gene match: 7.

This chain joins TRBV12-3 or TRBV12-4 and TRBJ1-4, with 8 bases matching TRBD1. J lost 8 bases, V lost 6 bases, and 11 bases had no gene match. The CDR3 covers 15 residues. CDR3 protein: CASSETRGLGEKLFF. The CDR3 DNA follows: TGTGCCAGCAGCGAAACCAGGGGGCTGGGCGAAAAACTGTTTTTT.

In DNA form, the CDR3 reads TGTGCCAGCAGTCAACTAGCGTCAAGAGAGACCCAGTACTTC. Its protein product is CASSQLASRETQYF. The chain joins TRBV3-1 to TRBJ2-5, with 7 bases matching TRBD2. Germline CDR1 is LGHDT and CDR2 is YNNKEL (reference sequence). The CDR3 extends over 14 amino acids. Losses at the gene ends were 6 bases for V and 4 bases for J; bases not matched to a gene: 8.

This chain links TRBV7-6 with TRBJ2-3, with TRBD2 matching over 7 bases. The CDR3 is made up of 15 amino acids. J lost 2 bases, V lost 2 bases, and 4 bases had no gene match. Germline V lookup: CDR1 SGHVS, CDR2 FNYEAQ. The CDR3 sequence is CASSLWGGNTDTQYF. For the CDR3, the DNA is TGTGCCAGCAGCTTATGGGGGGGGAACACAGATACGCAGTATTTT.

The chain couples TRBV5-1 to TRBJ2-7, with D unclear. The DNA end favors TRBJ2-5, so the J call may be wrong. The CDR3 covers 15 residues. Germline CDR1 and CDR2: SGHRS and YFSETQ. Written as DNA, the CDR3 is TGCGCCAGCAGCTTGGGGGTGGCATATCAAGAGACCCAGTACTTC. It translates to CASSLGVAYQETQYF.

For this clonotype: A junction end diverges from the germline sequence, so it may reflect a read error. The chain employs TRBV7-2 and TRBJ1-5; no reliable D call. The CDR3 has 15 residues. Germline V lookup: CDR1 SGHTA, CDR2 FQGNSA. The CDR3 protein is CAGSLGRSFSQPQHF. The DNA for the CDR3 is TGTGCCGGCAGCTTAGGACGGTCCTTTAGTCAGCCCCAGCATTTT.

The J gene is TRBJ1-5, the V gene TRBV6-6; 7 positions match TRBD1. The V segment lost 2 bases and the J segment 5 bases; nucleotides outside the gene matches: 3. Germline loops: CDR1 MNHNY, CDR2 SVGAGI (reference sequence). This CDR3 comprises 14 residues. Here the CDR3 DNA reads TGTGCCAGCAGTTACCTCACAGGGGATCAGCCCCAGCATTTT. Translated, it gives CASSYLTGDQPQHF.

V is TRBV5-1 and J is TRBJ2-1; TRBD1 aligns across 7 bases. Germline CDR1 reads SGHRS; CDR2 reads YFSETQ. This CDR3 has 15 amino acids. V was clipped by 0 bases and J by 6 bases; unmatched bases: 6. The CDR3 sequence: CASSLAQAGGNEQFF. The DNA for the CDR3 is TGCGCCAGCAGCTTGGCGCAGGCAGGGGGCAATGAGCAGTTCTTC. The full variable domain, in which reference TRBV5-1 and TRBJ2-1 provide the parts outside the CDR3, is KAGVTQTPRYLIKTRGQQVTLSCSPISGHRSVSWYQQTPGQGLQFLFEYFSETQRNKGNFPGRFSGRQFSNSRSEMNVSTLELGDSALYLCASSLAQAGGNEQFFGPGTRLTVL.

This clonotype was recorded at least ten times. The genes are TRBV19 and TRBJ2-7, with D uncertain. This CDR3 has 13 amino acids. V lost 1 base and J 2 bases, leaving 6 bases between the germline ends. Germline CDR1 and CDR2: LNHDA and SQIVND (reference sequence). Here the CDR3 reads CASSIGLTYEQYF. The CDR3 DNA sequence: TGTGCCAGTAGTATAGGCCTCACCTACGAGCAGTACTTC. The variable domain in full, completed from reference TRBV19 and TRBJ2-7, reads DGGITQSPKYLFRKEGQNVTLSCEQNLNHDAMYWYRQDPGQGLRLIYYSQIVNDFQKGDIAEGYSVSREKKESFPLTVTSAQKNPTAFYLCASSIGLTYEQYFGPGTRLTVT.

This clonotype has only a few counts. This chain connects TRBV7-2 to TRBJ2-3; 10 bases map to TRBD2. Germline V lookup: CDR1 SGHTA, CDR2 FQGNSA. After removal of 2 bases from V and 3 bases from J, the junction contained 5 bases not matched to a gene. CDR3 size: 16 residues. The CDR3 protein is CASSLWASGRTDTQYF. The CDR3 DNA follows: TGTGCCAGCAGCTTATGGGCTAGCGGGAGAACAGATACGCAGTATTTT. The full variable domain, with the rest looked up from reference TRBV7-2 and TRBJ2-3, is GAGVSQSPSNKVTEKGKDVELRCDPISGHTALYWYRQSLGQGLEFLIYFQGNSAPDKSGLPSDRFSAERTGGSVSTLTIQRTQQEDSAVYLCASSLWASGRTDTQYFGPGTRLTVL.

The chain couples TRBV12-3 or TRBV12-4 to TRBJ2-1, with TRBD2 matching 9 bases. This CDR3 spans 15 amino acids. Trimming cost V 6 bases and J 9 bases; bases outside gene matches: 12. The CDR3 DNA reads as TGTGCCAGCAGCTCACTTAGCGGGGGTCTGGTTGAGCAGTTCTTC. It encodes CASSSLSGGLVEQFF.

V usage is TRBV4-1 and J usage is TRBJ2-1, with TRBD1 matching over 9 bases. The CDR3 spans 14 residues. CDR1 MGHRA and CDR2 YSYEKL come from the germline V gene. V trimming: 3 bases; J trimming: 6 bases; junction bases outside the gene matches: 3. CDR3 loop: CASSQGQGGNEQFF. CDR3 nucleotides: TGCGCCAGCAGCCAGGGACAGGGAGGCAATGAGCAGTTCTTC.

This clonotype was picked up a small number of times. The chain has TRBV28 and TRBJ2-7, with D uncertain. This CDR3 is built from 13 residues. Trimming left V 6 bases short and J 4 bases short, with 13 bases between. Germline-derived CDR1 and CDR2 are MDHEN and SYDVKM. The CDR3 sequence: CASRVGKTYEQYF. In nucleotides, the CDR3 is TGTGCCAGCAGGGTGGGAAAGACGTACGAGCAGTACTTC.

V and J are TRBV2 and TRBJ2-3; D gene unclear. The germline V gene encodes CDR1 SNHLY and CDR2 FYNNEI. The CDR3 has 15 residues. Deletions cut 3 bases from V and 4 bases from J, with 14 bases between. The CDR3 loop reads CASSESWPAADTQYF. The CDR3 coding sequence is TGTGCCAGCAGTGAGTCCTGGCCCGCAGCAGATACGCAGTATTTT.

V and J are TRBV6-1 and TRBJ1-5; no reliable D call. V dropped 2 bases and J dropped 1 base, with 12 bases sitting between them. The CDR3 runs 16 residues. Per the germline V gene, CDR1 is MNHNS and CDR2 is SASEGT. The CDR3 DNA follows: TGTGCCAGCAGTGAAATCCCAGGCCGGAGCAATCAGCCCCAGCATTTT. Its protein is CASSEIPGRSNQPQHF.

The chain employs TRBV27 and TRBJ1-5, with 11 bases matching TRBD1. The CDR3 sequence is 18 residues long. J lost 0 bases, V lost 5 bases, and 9 bases had no gene match. Per the germline V gene, CDR1 is MNHEY and CDR2 is SMNVEV (reference sequence). This CDR3 reads CASSTRTGGQYSNQPQHF. In nucleotides, the CDR3 is TGTGCCAGCAGTACAAGGACAGGGGGCCAATATAGCAATCAGCCCCAGCATTTT.